These T cell receptor beta chains were read from a single sample in a study of CD8 T cells in Susac syndrome. TCRdb re-analysed the immunoSEQ multiplex PCR reads in MiXCR, keeping a single row per CDR3 protein. The sample includes more than 65,000 distinct CDR3 sequences, around 93% of them seen just once. The sequenced sample was CD8+ T cells from PBMCs. All receptors come from a human donor with Susac syndrome. Each CDR3 is given with its conserved first and last residue. D genes are given only for firm matches. The size entry is marked missing in some rows and otherwise reads once, few, many or a size class.

>TRBV6-5|TRBJ2-1|once|.
TGTGCCAGCAGTTACTCACACCGCAATGAGCAGTTCTTC
CASSYSHRNEQFF
>TRBV7-6|TRBJ2-2|.|.
TGTGCCAGCAGCTTAGAAGGAGGGACATCGAACACCGGGGAGCTGTTTTTT
CASSLEGGTSNTGELFF
>TRBV30|TRBJ2-7|.|TRBD1
TGTGCCTACGGGCAGGGGGCTCGAGAGCAGTACTTC
CAYGQGAREQYF
>TRBV27|TRBJ1-2|.|.
TGTGCCAGCAGGGCGCGGGGCGATGGCTACACCTTC
CASRARGDGYTF
>TRBV4-3|TRBJ2-2|.|TRBD2
TGCGCCAGCAGCCCGGGACTAGCGAACACCGGGGAGCTGTTTTTT
CASSPGLANTGELFF
>TRBV6-4|TRBJ2-1|.|TRBD1
TGTGCCAGCAGTGTTCTGGGGACAGGGGGGAACAATGAGCAGTTCTTC
CASSVLGTGGNNEQFF
>TRBV12-3/TRBV12-4|TRBJ2-1|.|.
TGTGCCAGCAGTTACCCTATTAGCGAGTACAATGAGCAGTTCTTC
CASSYPISEYNEQFF
>TRBV5-1|TRBJ2-7|.|.
TGCGCCAGCAGCTATGGGACGGCTACCTACGAGCAGTACTTC
CASSYGTATYEQYF
>TRBV7-9|TRBJ2-7|.|.
TGTGCCAGCAGCGCCGGACTCCGAGGTGGCGAGCAGTACTTC
CASSAGLRGGEQYF
>TRBV29-1|TRBJ2-1|once|.
TGCAGCGTTGAGGTCGCAGTCCGGGAGCGATCCTACAATGAGCGGTTCTTC
CSVEVAVRERSYNERFF
>TRBV9|TRBJ2-3|.|.
TGTGCCAGCAGGGGACCCACAGATACGCAGTATTTT
CASRGPTDTQYF
>TRBV20-1|TRBJ2-7|few|TRBD1
TGCAGTGCTAGAGATTGGACAGGTTCTTACGAGCAGTACTTC
CSARDWTGSYEQYF
>TRBV20-1|TRBJ2-1|.|.
TGCAGTGCTCGGCTAGGACAGAGCTCCTACAATGAGCAGTTCTTC
CSARLGQSSYNEQFF
>TRBV5-6|TRBJ1-1|.|TRBD1
TGTGCCAGCAGCTGGGGGGACAGGCGTGAAGCTTTCTTT
CASSWGDRREAFF
>TRBV30|TRBJ2-3|.|.
TGTGCCTCCCCGACAGATTACACAGATACGCAGTATTTT
CASPTDYTDTQYF
>TRBV20-1|TRBJ2-7|.|TRBD2
TGCAGTGCTAGCGCGGGAGCGGCCTACGAGCAGTACTTC
CSASAGAAYEQYF
>TRBV4-2|TRBJ2-5|.|TRBD2
TGTGCCAGCAGCCAAGTGGGCGATCTAGCGGGAGGAGAGACCCAGTACTTC
CASSQVGDLAGGETQYF
>TRBV7-9|TRBJ2-2|few|.
TGTGCCAGCAGCCGAAACACCGGGGAGCTGTTTTTT
CASSRNTGELFF
>TRBV9|TRBJ2-3|.|.
TGTGCCAGCAGCAGGGGATCATCAGATACGCAGTATTTT
CASSRGSSDTQYF
>TRBV4-3|TRBJ1-5|.|.
TGCGCCAGCAGCCCTACTATCGGGACACCTTATCAGCCCCAGCATTTT
CASSPTIGTPYQPQHF
>TRBV7-9|TRBJ2-5|few|.
TGTGCCAGCAGCTTATCGGAGACCCAGTACTTC
CASSLSETQYF
>TRBV5-4|TRBJ2-3|.|.
TGTGCCAGCAGCGTTCTCACAGATACGCAGTATTTT
CASSVLTDTQYF
>TRBV29-1|TRBJ1-2|few|.
.
CSVPDVGTGNTF
>TRBV12-3/TRBV12-4|TRBJ2-1|.|.
TGTGCCAGCAGTCCCAGACAGCCTAGGGATGAGCAGTTCTTC
CASSPRQPRDEQFF
>TRBV5-1|TRBJ1-1|.|.
TGCGCCAGCAGCCAAGATCAGAACACTGAAGCTTTCTTT
CASSQDQNTEAFF
>TRBV9|TRBJ1-5|once|.
TGTGCCAGCAGCGTAGGCAGGAGAGAGGGTCATAGCAATCAGCCCCAGCATTTT
CASSVGRREGHSNQPQHF
>TRBV7-9|TRBJ2-5|.|.
TGTGCCAGCAGCTTAGCGGTCGGGAGTTTCCAGGAGACCCAGTACTTC
CASSLAVGSFQETQYF
>TRBV12-3/TRBV12-4|TRBJ1-2|.|.
TGTGCCAGCTCCTGGGGCGGATACTATGGCTACACCTTC
CASSWGGYYGYTF
>TRBV9|TRBJ2-2|.|.
TGTGCCAGCAGCGTAGACCACGGATCCGGGGAGCTGTTTTTT
CASSVDHGSGELFF
>TRBV20-1|TRBJ1-1|.|.
TGCAGTGCTATAGGAACGGAGAACACTGAAGCTTTCTTT
CSAIGTENTEAFF
>TRBV29-1|TRBJ2-3|.|.
TGCAGCGTTGAAGGACTTTCACAGACTAGCACAGATACGCAGTATTTT
CSVEGLSQTSTDTQYF
>TRBV4-1|TRBJ2-7|.|TRBD2
TGCGCCAGCAGCCAAGATACTAGCGGGGGGGGCATCAGGTACGAGCAGTACTTC
CASSQDTSGGGIRYEQYF
>TRBV6-2/TRBV6-3|TRBJ2-7|.|TRBD1
TGTGCCAGCAGTGACCCGGGGACAGTCGACGAGCAGTACTTC
CASSDPGTVDEQYF
>TRBV19|TRBJ2-2|.|.
TGTGCCAGTGGAGATTTGGCCGGGGAGCTGTTTTTT
CASGDLAGELFF
>TRBV3-1|TRBJ2-7|.|TRBD2
TGTGCCAGCAGCCAGATAGAAAAGACTAGCGGATTGTACGAGCAGTACTTC
CASSQIEKTSGLYEQYF
>TRBV28|TRBJ1-2|.|.
TGTGCCAGCAGTTACCCGGGTCTTGGCTACACCTTC
CASSYPGLGYTF
>TRBV5-6|TRBJ2-5|.|.
TGTGCCAGCAGCTTGATGCTAGCGATCCAAGAGACCCAGTACTTC
CASSLMLAIQETQYF
>TRBV14|TRBJ2-7|.|.
TGTGCCAGCAGCCAGGGTCGCGAGCAGTACTTC
CASSQGREQYF
>TRBV18|TRBJ1-1|once|.
TGTGCCAGCTCCTTCGATCCGGCGAACACTGAAGCTTTCTTT
CASSFDPANTEAFF
>TRBV20-1|TRBJ1-2|.|TRBD1
TGCAGTGCTAGGGGGACAGGGGCTAACTATGGCTACACCTTC
CSARGTGANYGYTF
>TRBV5-1|TRBJ2-1|.|.
TGCGCCAGCAGCTCCCGACTAGATCACAATGAGCAGTTCTTC
CASSSRLDHNEQFF
>TRBV4-2|TRBJ2-3|.|TRBD2
TGTGCCAGCAGCCAAGGCGGGACTACCCCACCGGATACGCAGTATTTT
CASSQGGTTPPDTQYF
>TRBV12-3/TRBV12-4|TRBJ2-5|.|.
TGTGCCAGCAGTTCCGCGAGTTGGGAGACCCAGTACTTC
CASSSASWETQYF
>TRBV25-1|TRBJ2-7|.|TRBD2
TGTGCCAGCAGTTTACCTGGAGGGACTAGCGGGCTCTCTCCGTACTTC
CASSLPGGTSGLSPYF
>TRBV13|TRBJ1-5|once|.
TGTGCCAGCAGCTTAGGCCAATTTAGAGGTGGTCAGCCCCAGCATTTT
CASSLGQFRGGQPQHF